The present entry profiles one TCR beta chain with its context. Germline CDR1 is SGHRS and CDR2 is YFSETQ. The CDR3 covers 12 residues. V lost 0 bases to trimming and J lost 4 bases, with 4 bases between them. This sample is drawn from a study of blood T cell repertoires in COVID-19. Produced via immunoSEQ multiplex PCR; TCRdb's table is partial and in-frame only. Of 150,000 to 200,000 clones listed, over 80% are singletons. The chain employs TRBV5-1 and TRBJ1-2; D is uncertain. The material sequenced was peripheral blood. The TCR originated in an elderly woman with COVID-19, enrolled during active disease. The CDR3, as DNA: TGCGCCAGCAGCTTGGGCAGCTATGGCTACACCTTC. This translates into CASSLGSYGYTF.